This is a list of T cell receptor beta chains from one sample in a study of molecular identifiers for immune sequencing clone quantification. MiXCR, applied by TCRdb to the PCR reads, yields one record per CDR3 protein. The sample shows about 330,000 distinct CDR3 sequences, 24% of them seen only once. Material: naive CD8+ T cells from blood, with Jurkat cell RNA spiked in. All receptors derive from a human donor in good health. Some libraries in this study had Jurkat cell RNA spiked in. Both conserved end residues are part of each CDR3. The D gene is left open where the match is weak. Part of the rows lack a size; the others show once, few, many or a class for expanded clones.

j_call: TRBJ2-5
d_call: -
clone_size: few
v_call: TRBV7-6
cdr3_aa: CASSQARSAQETQYF
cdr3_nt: TGTGCCAGCAGCCAGGCTAGAAGCGCCCAAGAGACCCAGTACTTC

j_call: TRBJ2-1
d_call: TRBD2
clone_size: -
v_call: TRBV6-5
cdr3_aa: CASSRNQGSGTSGFLSSYNEQFF
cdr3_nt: TGTGCCAGCAGTCGAAACCAGGGATCCGGGACTAGCGGATTCTTGAGCTCCTACAATGAGCAGTTCTTC

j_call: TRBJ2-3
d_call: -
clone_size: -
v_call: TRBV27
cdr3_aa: CASSFLRVISTDTQYF
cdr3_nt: TGTGCCAGCAGTTTTTTGAGGGTAATTAGCACAGATACGCAGTATTTT

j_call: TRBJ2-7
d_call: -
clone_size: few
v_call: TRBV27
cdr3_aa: CASSLSSPVPYEQYF
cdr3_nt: TGTGCCAGCAGTTTATCTAGTCCCGTGCCCTACGAGCAGTACTTC

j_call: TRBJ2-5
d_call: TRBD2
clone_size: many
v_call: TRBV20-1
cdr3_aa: CSARSSREGKETQYF
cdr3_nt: TGCAGTGCTAGGTCGTCGCGGGAGGGTAAAGAGACCCAGTACTTC

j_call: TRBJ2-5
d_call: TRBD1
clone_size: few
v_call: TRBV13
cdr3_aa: CASSGNAGGETQYF
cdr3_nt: TGTGCCAGCAGCGGAAACGCAGGGGGTGAGACCCAGTACTTC

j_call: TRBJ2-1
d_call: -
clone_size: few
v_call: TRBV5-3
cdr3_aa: CASSWGGATSSYNEQFF
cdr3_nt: TGTGCCAGCAGCTGGGGGGGGGCTACGAGCTCCTACAATGAGCAGTTCTTC

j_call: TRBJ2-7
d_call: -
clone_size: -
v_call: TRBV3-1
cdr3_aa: CASSQNPGTVLEQYF
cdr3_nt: TGTGCCAGCAGCCAAAACCCCGGGACGGTCCTCGAGCAGTACTTC

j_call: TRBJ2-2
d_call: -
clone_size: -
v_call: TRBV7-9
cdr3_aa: CASSLPGPTTGELFF
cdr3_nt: TGTGCCAGCAGCTTACCGGGGCCGACCACCGGGGAGCTGTTTTTT

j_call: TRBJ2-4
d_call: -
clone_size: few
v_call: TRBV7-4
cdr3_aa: CASRDQNTLYF
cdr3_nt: TGTGCCAGCAGAGATCAAAACACCTTGTACTTT

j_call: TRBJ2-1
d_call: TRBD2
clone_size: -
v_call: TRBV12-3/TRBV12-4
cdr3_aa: CASSPGTIKIF
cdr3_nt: TGTGCCAGCAGTCCTGGGACTATCAAGATCTTC

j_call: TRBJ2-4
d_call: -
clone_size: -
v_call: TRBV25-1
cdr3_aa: CASSDRHTKNIQYF
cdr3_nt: TGTGCCAGCAGTGATCGACATACCAAAAACATTCAGTACTTC

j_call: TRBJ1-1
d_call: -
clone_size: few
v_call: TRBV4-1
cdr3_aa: CASSQENRNLNTEAFF
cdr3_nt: TGCGCCAGCAGCCAAGAAAACAGAAATTTGAACACTGAAGCTTTCTTT

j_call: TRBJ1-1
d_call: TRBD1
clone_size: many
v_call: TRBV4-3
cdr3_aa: CASSGARGYTEAFF
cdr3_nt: TGCGCCAGCAGCGGCGCCAGGGGGTACACTGAAGCTTTCTTT

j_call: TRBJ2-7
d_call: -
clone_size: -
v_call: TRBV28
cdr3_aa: CASSSRSEGRHGEQYF
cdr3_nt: TGTGCCAGCAGTTCCCGAAGCGAAGGGAGACATGGGGAGCAGTACTTC

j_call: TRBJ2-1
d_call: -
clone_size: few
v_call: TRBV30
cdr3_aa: CAWSDLGHSSYNEQFF
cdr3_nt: TGTGCCTGGAGTGACCTAGGCCATAGCTCCTACAATGAGCAGTTCTTC

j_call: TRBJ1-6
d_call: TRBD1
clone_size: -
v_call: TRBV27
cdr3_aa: CASSSTQGAWNSPLHF
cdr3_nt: TGTGCCAGCAGTTCCACACAGGGGGCGTGGAATTCACCCCTCCACTTT

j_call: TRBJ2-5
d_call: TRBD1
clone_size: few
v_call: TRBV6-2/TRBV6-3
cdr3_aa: CASSYGTGAGQETQYF
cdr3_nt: TGTGCCAGCAGTTACGGGACAGGAGCGGGCCAAGAGACCCAGTACTTC

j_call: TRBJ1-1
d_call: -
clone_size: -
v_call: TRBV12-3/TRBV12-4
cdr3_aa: CASVWGRHTEAFF
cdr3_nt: TGTGCCAGCGTCTGGGGGCGGCACACTGAAGCTTTCTTT

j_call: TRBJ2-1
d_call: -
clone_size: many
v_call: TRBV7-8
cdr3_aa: CASSLAYANEQFF
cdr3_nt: TGTGCCAGCAGCTTAGCATACGCCAATGAGCAGTTCTTC

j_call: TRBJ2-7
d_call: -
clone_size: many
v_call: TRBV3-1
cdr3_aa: CASSQEDYYEQYF
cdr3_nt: TGTGCCAGCAGCCAGGAAGACTACTACGAGCAGTACTTC

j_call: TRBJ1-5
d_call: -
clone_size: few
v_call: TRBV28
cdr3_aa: CASSSRGVDQPQHF
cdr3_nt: TGTGCCAGCAGTTCCCGCGGGGTGGATCAGCCCCAGCATTTT

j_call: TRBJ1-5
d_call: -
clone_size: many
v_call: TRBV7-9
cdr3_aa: CASSIGRSNQPQHF
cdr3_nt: TGTGCCAGCAGCATCGGACGGAGCAATCAGCCCCAGCATTTT

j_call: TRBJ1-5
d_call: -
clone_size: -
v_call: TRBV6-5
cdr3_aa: CANNYSGLDQPQHF
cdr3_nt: TGTGCCAACAATTACTCGGGTTTAGATCAGCCCCAGCACTTT

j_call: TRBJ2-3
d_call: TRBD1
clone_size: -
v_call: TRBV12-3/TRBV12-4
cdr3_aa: CASSSAHLGLTGDTATQYF
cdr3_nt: TGTGCCAGCAGTTCCGCTCACCTTGGTCTGACAGGGGACACAGCTACGCAGTATTTT

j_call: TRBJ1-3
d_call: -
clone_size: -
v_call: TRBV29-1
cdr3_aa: CSVEDLLPGKSSGNTIYF
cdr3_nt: TGCAGCGTTGAAGATCTTTTGCCGGGCAAATCCTCTGGAAACACCATATATTTT

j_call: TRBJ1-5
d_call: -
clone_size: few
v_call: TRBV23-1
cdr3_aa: CASIPPGCARNYSNQPQHF
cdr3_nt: TGCGCCAGCATTCCCCCTGGCTGCGCCCGAAATTATAGCAATCAGCCCCAGCATTTT

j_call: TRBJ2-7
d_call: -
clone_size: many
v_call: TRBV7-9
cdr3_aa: CASSLVVGARYEQYF
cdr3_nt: TGTGCCAGCAGCTTAGTTGTTGGGGCGCGCTACGAGCAGTACTTC

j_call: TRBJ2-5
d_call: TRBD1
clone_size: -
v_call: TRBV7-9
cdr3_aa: CASSTPRAMTGLQETQYF
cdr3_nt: TGTGCCAGCAGCACCCCTCGAGCCATGACAGGGCTACAAGAGACCCAGTACTTC

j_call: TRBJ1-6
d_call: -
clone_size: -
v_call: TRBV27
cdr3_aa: CASSFQGRNSPLHF
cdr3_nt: TGTGCCAGCAGTTTTCAGGGGAGAAATTCACCCCTCCACTTT

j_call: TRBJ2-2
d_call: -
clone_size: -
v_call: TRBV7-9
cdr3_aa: CASSLAVDTGELFF
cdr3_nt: TGTGCCAGCAGCTTAGCGGTGGACACCGGGGAGCTGTTTTTT

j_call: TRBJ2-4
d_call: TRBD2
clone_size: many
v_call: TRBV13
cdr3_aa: CASSSGTSDIQYF
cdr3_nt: TGTGCCAGCAGCTCCGGGACTAGCGACATTCAGTACTTC

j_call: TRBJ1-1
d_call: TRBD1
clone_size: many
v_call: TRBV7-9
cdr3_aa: CASSSGQGAAFF
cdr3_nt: TGTGCCAGCAGCTCAGGACAGGGGGCAGCTTTCTTT

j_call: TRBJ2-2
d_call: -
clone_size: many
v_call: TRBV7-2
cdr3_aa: CASSPARRGELFF
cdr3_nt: TGTGCCAGCAGCCCAGCAAGGCGAGGGGAGCTGTTTTTT

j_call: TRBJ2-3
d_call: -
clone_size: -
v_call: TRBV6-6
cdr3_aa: CASSDYSTDAQYF
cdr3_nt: TGTGCCAGCAGTGACTACTCCACAGATGCGCAGTATTTT

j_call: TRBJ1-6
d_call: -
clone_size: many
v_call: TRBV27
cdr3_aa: CASSLTESFSPLHF
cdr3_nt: TGTGCCAGCAGTTTAACAGAATCCTTTTCACCCCTCCACTTT

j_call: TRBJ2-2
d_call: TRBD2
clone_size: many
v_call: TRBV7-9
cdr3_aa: CASSFPRGSGSDTGELFF
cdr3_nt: TGTGCCAGCAGCTTCCCCCGGGGAAGCGGGAGTGACACCGGGGAGCTGTTTTTT

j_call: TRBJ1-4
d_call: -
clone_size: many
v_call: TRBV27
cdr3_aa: CASSLLASNEKLFF
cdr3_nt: TGTGCCAGCAGTTTATTGGCTTCTAATGAAAAACTGTTTTTT